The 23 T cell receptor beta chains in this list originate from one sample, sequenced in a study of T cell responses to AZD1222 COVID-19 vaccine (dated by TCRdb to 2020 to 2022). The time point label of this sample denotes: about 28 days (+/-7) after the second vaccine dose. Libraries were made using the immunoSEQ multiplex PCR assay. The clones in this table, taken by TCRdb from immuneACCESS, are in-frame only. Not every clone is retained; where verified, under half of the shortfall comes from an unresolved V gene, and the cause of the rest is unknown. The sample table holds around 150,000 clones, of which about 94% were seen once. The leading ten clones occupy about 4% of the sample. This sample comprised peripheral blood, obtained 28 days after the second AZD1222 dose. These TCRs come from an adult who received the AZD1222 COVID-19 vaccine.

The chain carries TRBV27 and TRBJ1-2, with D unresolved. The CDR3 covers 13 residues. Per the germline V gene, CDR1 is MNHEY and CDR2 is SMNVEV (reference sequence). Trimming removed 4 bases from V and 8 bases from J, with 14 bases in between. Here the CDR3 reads CASSYRIGVGYTF. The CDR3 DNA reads TGTGCCAGCAGTTATAGGATCGGGGTCGGCTACACCTTC.

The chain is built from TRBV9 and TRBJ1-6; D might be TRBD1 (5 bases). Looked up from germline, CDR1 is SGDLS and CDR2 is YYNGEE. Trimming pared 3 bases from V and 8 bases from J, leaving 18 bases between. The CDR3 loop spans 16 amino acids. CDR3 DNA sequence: TGTGCCAGCAGCGCCCTCAGGGCCTTTGCTGATTCACCCCTCCACTTT. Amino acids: CASSALRAFADSPLHF.

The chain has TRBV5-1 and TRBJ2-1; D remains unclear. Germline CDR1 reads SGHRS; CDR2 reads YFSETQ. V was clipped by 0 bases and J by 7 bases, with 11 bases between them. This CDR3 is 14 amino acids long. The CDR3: CASSLGPSRNEQFF. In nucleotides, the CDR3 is TGCGCCAGCAGCTTGGGTCCTAGTAGGAATGAGCAGTTCTTC.

CDR3 residues: CASSPLLDTGELFF. In DNA form, the CDR3 reads TGCGCCAGCAGCCCGCTGTTGGACACCGGGGAGCTGTTTTTT. V and J are TRBV5-1 and TRBJ2-2, with D unclear. Germline CDR1 SGHRS, CDR2 YFSETQ. This CDR3 contains 14 residues. Trimming shortened V by 4 bases and J by 3 bases, and 10 bases separated the two germline ends.

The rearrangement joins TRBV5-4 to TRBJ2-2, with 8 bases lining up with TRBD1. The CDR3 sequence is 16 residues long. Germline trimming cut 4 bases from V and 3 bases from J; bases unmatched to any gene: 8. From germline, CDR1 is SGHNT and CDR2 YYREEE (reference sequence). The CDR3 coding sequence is TGTGCCAGCAGCGCGGTGGACAGGGCCTACACCGGGGAGCTGTTTTTT. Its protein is CASSAVDRAYTGELFF.

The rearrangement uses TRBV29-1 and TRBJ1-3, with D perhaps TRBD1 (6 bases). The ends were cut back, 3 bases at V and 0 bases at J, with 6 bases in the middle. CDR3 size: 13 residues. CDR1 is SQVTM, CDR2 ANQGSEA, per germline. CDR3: CSVETGSGNTIYF. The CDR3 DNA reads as TGCAGCGTTGAGACAGGCTCTGGAAACACCATATATTTT.

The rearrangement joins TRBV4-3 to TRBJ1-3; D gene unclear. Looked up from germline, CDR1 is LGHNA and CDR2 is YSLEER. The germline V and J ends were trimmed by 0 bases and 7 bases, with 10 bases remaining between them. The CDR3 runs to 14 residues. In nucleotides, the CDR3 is TGCGCCAGCAGCCAAGATTCCAGCAGGAACACCATATATTTT. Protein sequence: CASSQDSSRNTIYF.

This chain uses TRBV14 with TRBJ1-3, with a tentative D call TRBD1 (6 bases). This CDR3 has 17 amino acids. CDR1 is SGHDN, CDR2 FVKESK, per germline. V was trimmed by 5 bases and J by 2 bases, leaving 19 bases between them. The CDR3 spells CASSGTYRVYTGNTIYF. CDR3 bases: TGTGCCAGCAGCGGTACCTACAGGGTATACACTGGAAACACCATATATTTT.

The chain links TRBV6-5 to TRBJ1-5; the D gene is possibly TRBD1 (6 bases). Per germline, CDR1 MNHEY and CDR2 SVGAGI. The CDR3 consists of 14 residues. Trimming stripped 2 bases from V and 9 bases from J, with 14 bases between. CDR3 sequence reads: CASSYGDNVGPQHF. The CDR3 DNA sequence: TGTGCCAGCAGTTACGGGGACAACGTGGGGCCCCAGCATTTT.

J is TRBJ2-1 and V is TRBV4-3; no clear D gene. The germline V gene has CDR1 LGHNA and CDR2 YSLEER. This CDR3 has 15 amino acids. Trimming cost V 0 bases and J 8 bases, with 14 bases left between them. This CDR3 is CASSQDWVRAYEQFF. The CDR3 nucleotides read TGCGCCAGCAGCCAAGATTGGGTACGGGCCTATGAGCAGTTCTTC.

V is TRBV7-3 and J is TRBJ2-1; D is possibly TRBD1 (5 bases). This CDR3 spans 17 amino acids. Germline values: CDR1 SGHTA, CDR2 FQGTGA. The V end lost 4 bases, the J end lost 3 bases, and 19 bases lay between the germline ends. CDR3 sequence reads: CASSSEDSASGYNEQFF. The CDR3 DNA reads TGTGCCAGCAGCTCGGAAGACAGTGCGAGTGGCTACAATGAGCAGTTCTTC.

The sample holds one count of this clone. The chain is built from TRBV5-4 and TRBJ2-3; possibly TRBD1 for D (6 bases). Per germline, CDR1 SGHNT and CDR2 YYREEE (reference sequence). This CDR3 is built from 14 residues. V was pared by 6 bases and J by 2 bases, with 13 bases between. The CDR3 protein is CASNLQGITDTQYF. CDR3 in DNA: TGTGCCAGCAACCTACAGGGAATCACAGATACGCAGTATTTT.

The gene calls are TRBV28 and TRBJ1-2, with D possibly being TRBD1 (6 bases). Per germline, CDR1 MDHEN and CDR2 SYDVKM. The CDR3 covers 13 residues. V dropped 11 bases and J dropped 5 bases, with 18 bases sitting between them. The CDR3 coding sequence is TGTGCCGCTCACACTCCAGGGGCTTATGGCTACACCTTC. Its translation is CAAHTPGAYGYTF.

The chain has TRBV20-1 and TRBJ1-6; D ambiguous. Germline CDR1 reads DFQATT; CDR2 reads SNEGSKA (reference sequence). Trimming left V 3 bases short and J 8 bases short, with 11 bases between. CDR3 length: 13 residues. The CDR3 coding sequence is TGCAGTGCTAGTGCATACCCGGATTCACCCCTCCACTTT. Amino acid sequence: CSASAYPDSPLHF.

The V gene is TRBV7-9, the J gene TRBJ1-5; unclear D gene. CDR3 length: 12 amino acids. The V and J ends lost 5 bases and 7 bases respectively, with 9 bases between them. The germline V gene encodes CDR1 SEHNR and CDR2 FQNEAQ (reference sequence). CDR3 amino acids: CASSLDLQPQHF. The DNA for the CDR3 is TGTGCCAGCAGCCTAGATCTCCAGCCCCAGCATTTT.

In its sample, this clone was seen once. The CDR3 region is CASSLEGQLYGYTF. CDR3 sequence (DNA): TGCGCCAGCAGCTTGGAGGGACAGCTTTATGGCTACACCTTC. The V and J genes are TRBV5-1 and TRBJ1-2; 7 bases align to TRBD1. V lost 0 bases and J lost 5; bases outside the gene matches: 4. Germline V lookup: CDR1 SGHRS, CDR2 YFSETQ. This CDR3 spans 14 amino acids.

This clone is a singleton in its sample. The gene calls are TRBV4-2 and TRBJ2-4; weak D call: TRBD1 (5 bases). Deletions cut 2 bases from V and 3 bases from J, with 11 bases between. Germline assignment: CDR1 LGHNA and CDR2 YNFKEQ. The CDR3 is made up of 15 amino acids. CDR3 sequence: CASSQSGLGKNIQYF. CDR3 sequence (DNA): TGTGCCAGCAGCCAATCAGGGTTAGGCAAAAACATTCAGTACTTC.

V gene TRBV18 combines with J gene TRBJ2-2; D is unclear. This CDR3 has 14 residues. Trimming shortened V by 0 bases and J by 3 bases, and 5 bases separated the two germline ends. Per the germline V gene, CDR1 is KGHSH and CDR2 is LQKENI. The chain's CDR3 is CASSPPADTGELFF. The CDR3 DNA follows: TGTGCCAGCTCACCACCGGCAGACACCGGGGAGCTGTTTTTT.

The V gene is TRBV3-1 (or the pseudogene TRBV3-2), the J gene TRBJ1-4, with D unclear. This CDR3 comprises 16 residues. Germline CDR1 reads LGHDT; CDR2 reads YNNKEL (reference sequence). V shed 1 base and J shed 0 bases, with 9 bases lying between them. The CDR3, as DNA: TGTGCCAGCAGCCAAGGGGTAACAACAACTAATGAAAAACTGTTTTTT. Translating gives CASSQGVTTTNEKLFF.

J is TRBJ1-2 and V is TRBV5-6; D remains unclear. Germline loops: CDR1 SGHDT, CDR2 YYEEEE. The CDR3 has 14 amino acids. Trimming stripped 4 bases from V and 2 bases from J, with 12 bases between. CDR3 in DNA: TGTGCCAGCAGCCCTAGGACCCAGAACTATGGCTACACCTTC. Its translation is CASSPRTQNYGYTF.

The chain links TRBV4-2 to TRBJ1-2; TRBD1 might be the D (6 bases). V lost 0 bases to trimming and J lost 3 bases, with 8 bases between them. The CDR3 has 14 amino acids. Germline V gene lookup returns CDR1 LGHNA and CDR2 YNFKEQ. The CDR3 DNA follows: TGTGCCAGCAGCCAAGAAGCAGGGGACTATGGCTACACCTTC. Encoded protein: CASSQEAGDYGYTF.

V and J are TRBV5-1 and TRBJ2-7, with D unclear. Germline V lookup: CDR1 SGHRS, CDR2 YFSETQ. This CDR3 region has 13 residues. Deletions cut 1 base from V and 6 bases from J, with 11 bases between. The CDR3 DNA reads TGCGCCAGCAGCTTGCATTCTGTACGCGAGCAGTACTTC. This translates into CASSLHSVREQYF.

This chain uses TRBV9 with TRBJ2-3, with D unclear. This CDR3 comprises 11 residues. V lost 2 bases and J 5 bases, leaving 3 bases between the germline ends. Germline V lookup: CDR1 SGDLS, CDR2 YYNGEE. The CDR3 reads CASSVEDTQYF. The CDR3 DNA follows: TGTGCCAGCAGCGTCGAAGATACGCAGTATTTT.